The entry below describes one T cell receptor beta chain. No antigen is known for it. There are 15 residues in the CDR3. Germline V gene sequence: CDR1 SGHRS, CDR2 YFSETQ. V gave up 3 bases and J gave up 5 bases; unmatched junction bases: 6. This sample is part of a study of cytomegalovirus exposure and HLA in healthy donors. As for the study in general: The same platform was used for the 100 to 150 validation repertoires and the roughly 720 first-cohort repertoires, a later analysis reported. Regarding the study as a whole: Some TCR beta chains (about 180 of them) were listed as cytomegalovirus-associated.

The method was immunoSEQ multiplex PCR; TCRdb's version includes in-frame clones alone and lacks a portion of them. The data contain around 150,000 clones, 70% to 90% of them singletons. The chain has TRBV5-1 and TRBJ2-3; 10 nucleotides line up with TRBD2. This TCR was sampled from a woman in her 30s in good health and CMV-seronegative. The sample consisted of PBMCs. The CDR3 reads CASSSRTSGGDTQYF. The CDR3 DNA follows: TGCGCCAGCAGCTCGCGGACTAGCGGCGGAGATACGCAGTATTTT.